The 14 T cell receptor beta chains given below trace back to one sample, sequenced in a study of T cells in Graves' hyperthyroidism and ophthalmopathy. What was amplified from RNA transcripts were TCR beta CDR3 regions. With the HTBI primer set, the TCR CDR3 went through a first round of RT-PCR. MiXCR was run by TCRdb on the multiplex PCR reads, yielding one entry per CDR3 protein. This table holds almost 350,000 distinct CDR3 sequences, 15% to 20% found once. What was sequenced was blood. The receptors stem from a woman in her 40s with Graves' ophthalmopathy.

Ten or more counts support this clonotype. This CDR3 fails to terminate in the conserved phenylalanine or tryptophan, so it likely reflects a read error. The limits of the CDR3 on the DNA are not certain, so only TCRdb's listed CDR3 is given. The genes are TRBV20-1 and TRBJ2-7. The CDR3 contains 12 residues when both ends are counted. Per germline, CDR1 DFQATT and CDR2 SNEGSKA (reference sequence). The CDR3 protein is CSARATSSGHSY.

This clonotype was counted at least ten times. V gene TRBV28 combines with J gene TRBJ2-4; no firm D call. Germline V gives CDR1 MDHEN, CDR2 SYDVKM. This CDR3 is built from 18 residues. V was pared by 1 base and J by 0 bases, with 16 bases between. The CDR3 region is CASSLFAVDRRAKNIQYF. CDR3 in DNA: TGTGCCAGCAGTTTATTTGCGGTGGATCGACGAGCCAAAAACATTCAGTACTTC.

This chain uses TRBV6-1 with TRBJ2-7; D gene unclear. The CDR3 has 14 residues. Germline-derived CDR1 and CDR2 are MNHNS and SASEGT. Trimming shortened V by 6 bases and J by 0 bases, and 12 bases separated the two germline ends. The CDR3 coding sequence is TGTGCCAGCAGGGAGTCATCAGGCTCCTACGAGCAGTACTTC. Translating gives CASRESSGSYEQYF.

V gene TRBV6-4 combines with J gene TRBJ1-1; D ambiguous. The length of the CDR3 is 13 residues. V was cut by 4 bases and J by 8 bases, with 14 bases left in between. Germline CDR1 reads MRHNA; CDR2 reads SNTAGT. CDR3 amino acids: CASSGPRFGEAFF. CDR3 in DNA: TGTGCCAGCAGTGGGCCCAGGTTTGGGGAAGCTTTCTTT.

The genes are TRBV6-1 and TRBJ2-7; 13 bases align to TRBD2. In germline, CDR1 is MNHNS, CDR2 SASEGT. Trimming removed 6 bases from V and 1 base from J; junction bases left unmatched: 6. This CDR3 contains 16 residues. The CDR3 loop is CASSSWGLAGSYEQYF. As DNA, the CDR3 is TGTGCCAGCAGCTCCTGGGGACTAGCGGGATCCTACGAGCAGTACTTC.

This clonotype occurred many times. CDR3 in DNA: TGCAGTGCTAGAGATCAGCGGGAGAACACTGAAGCTTTCTTT. Protein: CSARDQRENTEAFF. The rearrangement links TRBV20-1 to TRBJ1-1; D gene uncertain. The germline V and J ends were trimmed by 0 bases and 1 base, with 9 bases remaining between them. CDR3 length: 14 amino acids. Germline V gene lookup returns CDR1 DFQATT and CDR2 SNEGSKA (reference sequence).

Turning to this clonotype: The missing conserved phenylalanine or tryptophan at the end of this CDR3 makes a read error likely. The J gene is TRBJ2-1, the V gene TRBV13; TRBD1 aligns across 7 bases. This CDR3 is built from 15 residues. Germline values: CDR1 PRHDT, CDR2 FYEKMQ (reference sequence). Germline trimming cut 0 bases from V and 4 bases from J; bases unmatched to any gene: 3. CDR3 sequence reads: CASSLGGTEYNEQFL. The CDR3 DNA reads as TGTGCCAGCAGCTTAGGCGGGACAGAGTACAATGAGCAGTTCTTA.

This clonotype came up many times. The chain's CDR3 is CASSFSPREYGYTF. The CDR3, as DNA: TGTGCCAGCAGTTTTTCGCCCAGGGAATATGGCTACACCTTC. V is TRBV12-3 or TRBV12-4 and J is TRBJ1-2; D is perhaps TRBD1 (5 bases). The CDR3 extends over 14 amino acids. Between the trimmed V and J ends, which lost 3 bases and 5 bases, there was a span of 13 bases.

This clonotype was found many times. The genes are TRBV30 and TRBJ1-5; D gene ambiguous. The V end was cut by 2 bases, the J end by 4 bases, with 9 bases between. Germline CDR1 is GTSNPN and CDR2 is SVGIG (reference sequence). This CDR3 spans 13 amino acids. CDR3 region: CAWSPRQNQPQHF. CDR3 nucleotides: TGTGCCTGGAGTCCCAGGCAGAATCAGCCCCAGCATTTT.

Many counts were recorded for this clonotype. The gene calls are TRBV20-1 and TRBJ2-5; D unresolved. Germline V lookup: CDR1 DFQATT, CDR2 SNEGSKA (reference sequence). Trimming removed 3 bases from V and 4 bases from J, with 12 bases in between. The CDR3 contains 13 residues. The CDR3 DNA sequence: TGCAGTGCTAGTAGGGTAGTTAGAGAGACCCAGTACTTC. This gives the protein CSASRVVRETQYF.

This clonotype was counted at least ten times. This chain links TRBV18 with TRBJ1-5, with D unclear. Trimming stripped 4 bases from V and 4 bases from J, with 11 bases between. The germline V gene encodes CDR1 KGHSH and CDR2 LQKENI. The length of the CDR3 is 14 residues. The CDR3 loop is CASSRYPENQPQHF. For the CDR3, the DNA is TGTGCCAGCTCACGTTACCCGGAGAATCAGCCCCAGCATTTT. Together with reference TRBV18 and TRBJ1-5, the CDR3 gives the full variable domain: NAGVMQNPRHLVRRRGQEARLRCSPMKGHSHVYWYRQLPEEGLKFMVYLQKENIIDESGMPKERFSAEFPKEGPSILRIQQVVRGDSAAYFCASSRYPENQPQHFGDGTRLSIL.

This clonotype was found many times. This CDR3 is CASSLGVVPEAFF. The DNA of the CDR3 is TGTGCCAGCAGCTTAGGGGTCGTTCCCGAAGCTTTCTTT. V usage is TRBV7-8 and J usage is TRBJ1-1; D remains ambiguous. V was cut by 1 base and J by 8 bases, with 11 bases left in between. This CDR3 is built from 13 residues. Germline assignment: CDR1 SGHVS and CDR2 FQNEAQ.

Ten or more counts support this clonotype. The genes are TRBV20-1 and TRBJ1-2, with D hard to call. Germline CDR1 and CDR2: DFQATT and SNEGSKA (reference sequence). This CDR3 is 13 amino acids long. Trimming shortened V by 6 bases and J by 7 bases, and 18 bases separated the two germline ends. CDR3 DNA: TGCAGTGCCCTGCATTACTCTCCAACTGGCTACACCTTC. Its translation: CSALHYSPTGYTF.

This chain links TRBV27 with TRBJ2-5; perhaps TRBD1 as D (5 bases). Germline V gene data show CDR1 as MNHEY and CDR2 as SMNVEV (reference sequence). Trimming pared 3 bases from V and 5 bases from J, leaving 10 bases between. The CDR3 is made up of 13 amino acids. CDR3 amino acids: CASSFSAGETQYF. The CDR3 nucleotides are TGTGCCAGCAGTTTTTCGGCAGGGGAGACCCAGTACTTC.